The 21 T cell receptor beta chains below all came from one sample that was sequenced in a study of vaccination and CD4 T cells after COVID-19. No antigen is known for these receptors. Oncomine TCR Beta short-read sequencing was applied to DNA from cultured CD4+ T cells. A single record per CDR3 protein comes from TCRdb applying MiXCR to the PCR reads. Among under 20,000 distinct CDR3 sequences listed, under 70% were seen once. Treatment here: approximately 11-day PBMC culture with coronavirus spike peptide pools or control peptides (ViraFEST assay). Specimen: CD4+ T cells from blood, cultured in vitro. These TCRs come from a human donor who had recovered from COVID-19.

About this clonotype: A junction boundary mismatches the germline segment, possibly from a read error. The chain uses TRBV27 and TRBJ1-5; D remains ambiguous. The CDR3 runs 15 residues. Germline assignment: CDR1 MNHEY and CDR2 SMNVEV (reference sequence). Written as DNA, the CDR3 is TGTGCCAGCAGATTATCTTGGGGTTCCAATCAGCCCCAGCATTTT. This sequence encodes CASRLSWGSNQPQHF.

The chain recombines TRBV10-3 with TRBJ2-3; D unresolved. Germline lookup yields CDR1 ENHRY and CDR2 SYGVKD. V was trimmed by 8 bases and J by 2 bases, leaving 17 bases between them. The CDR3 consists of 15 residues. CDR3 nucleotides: TGTGCCATCGCCATTGGTGCGGAGTACACAGATACGCAGTATTTT. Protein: CAIAIGAEYTDTQYF.

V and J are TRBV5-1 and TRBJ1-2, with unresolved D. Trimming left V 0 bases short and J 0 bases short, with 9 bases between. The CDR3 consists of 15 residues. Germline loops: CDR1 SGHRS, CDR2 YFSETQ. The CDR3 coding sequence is TGCGCCAGCAGCTTGGCCGGGGAAGCTAACTATGGCTACACCTTC. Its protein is CASSLAGEANYGYTF.

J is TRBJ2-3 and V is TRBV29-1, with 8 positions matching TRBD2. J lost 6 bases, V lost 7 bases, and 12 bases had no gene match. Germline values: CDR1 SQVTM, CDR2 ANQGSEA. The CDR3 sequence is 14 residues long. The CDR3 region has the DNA TGCAGCGCCGGACATCAGGGACTAGTGGATACGCAGTATTTT. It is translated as CSAGHQGLVDTQYF.

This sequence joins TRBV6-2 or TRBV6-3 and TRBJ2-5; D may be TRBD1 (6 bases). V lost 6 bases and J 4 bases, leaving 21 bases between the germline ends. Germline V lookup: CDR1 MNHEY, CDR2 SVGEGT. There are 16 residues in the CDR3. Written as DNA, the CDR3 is TGTGCCAGCAGCCACGGGACAACGTCTTGGCCAGAGACCCAGTACTTC. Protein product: CASSHGTTSWPETQYF.

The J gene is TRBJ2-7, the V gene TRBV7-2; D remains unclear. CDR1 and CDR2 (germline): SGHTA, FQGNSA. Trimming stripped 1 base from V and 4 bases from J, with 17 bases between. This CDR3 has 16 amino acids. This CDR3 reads CASSLEFPAYGYEQYF. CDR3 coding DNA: TGTGCCAGCAGCTTAGAGTTCCCAGCCTACGGTTACGAGCAGTACTTC. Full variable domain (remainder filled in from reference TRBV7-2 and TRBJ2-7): GAGVSQSPSNKVTEKGKDVELRCDPISGHTALYWYRQSLGQGLEFLIYFQGNSAPDKSGLPSDRFSAERTGGSVSTLTIQRTQQEDSAVYLCASSLEFPAYGYEQYFGPGTRLTVT.

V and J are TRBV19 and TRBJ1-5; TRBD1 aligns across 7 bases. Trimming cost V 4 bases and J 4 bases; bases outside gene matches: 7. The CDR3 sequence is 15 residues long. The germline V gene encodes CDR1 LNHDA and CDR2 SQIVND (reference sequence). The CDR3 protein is CASSTEGTVNQPQHF. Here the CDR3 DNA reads TGTGCCAGTAGTACCGAAGGGACAGTGAATCAGCCCCAGCATTTT.

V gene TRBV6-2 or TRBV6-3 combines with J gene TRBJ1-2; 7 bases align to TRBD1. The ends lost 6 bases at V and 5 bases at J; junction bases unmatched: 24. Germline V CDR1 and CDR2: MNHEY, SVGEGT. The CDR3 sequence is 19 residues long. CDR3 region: CASRPEASITSTGRYGYTF. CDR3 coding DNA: TGTGCCAGCAGACCAGAAGCCTCAATTACTTCGACAGGGAGGTATGGCTACACCTTC.

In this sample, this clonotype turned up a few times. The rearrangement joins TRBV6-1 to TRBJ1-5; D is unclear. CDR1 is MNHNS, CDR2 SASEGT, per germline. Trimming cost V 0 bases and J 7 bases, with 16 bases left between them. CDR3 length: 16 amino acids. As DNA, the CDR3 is TGTGCCAGCAGTGAAGCGCGTAGAAATTCGGGACAGCCCCAGCATTTT. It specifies CASSEARRNSGQPQHF.

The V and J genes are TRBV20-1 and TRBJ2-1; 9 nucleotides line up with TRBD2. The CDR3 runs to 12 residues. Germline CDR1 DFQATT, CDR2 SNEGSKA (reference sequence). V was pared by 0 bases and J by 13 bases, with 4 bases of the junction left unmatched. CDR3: CSARDEAGGQFF. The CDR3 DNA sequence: TGCAGTGCTAGAGATGAAGCGGGAGGACAGTTCTTC.

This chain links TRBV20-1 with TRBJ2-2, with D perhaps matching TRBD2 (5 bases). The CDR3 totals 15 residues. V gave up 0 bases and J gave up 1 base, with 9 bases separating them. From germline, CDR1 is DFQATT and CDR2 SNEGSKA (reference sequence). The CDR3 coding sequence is TGCAGTGCTAGAGATGGAGGCAAGAACACCGGGGAGCTGTTTTTT. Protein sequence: CSARDGGKNTGELFF.

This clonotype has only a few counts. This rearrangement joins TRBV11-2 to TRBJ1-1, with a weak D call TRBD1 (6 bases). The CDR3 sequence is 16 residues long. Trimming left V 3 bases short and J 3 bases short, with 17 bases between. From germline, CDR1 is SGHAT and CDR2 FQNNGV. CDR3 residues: CASSFGKGVDYTEAFF. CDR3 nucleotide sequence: TGTGCCAGCAGCTTCGGAAAGGGGGTTGATTACACTGAAGCTTTCTTT.

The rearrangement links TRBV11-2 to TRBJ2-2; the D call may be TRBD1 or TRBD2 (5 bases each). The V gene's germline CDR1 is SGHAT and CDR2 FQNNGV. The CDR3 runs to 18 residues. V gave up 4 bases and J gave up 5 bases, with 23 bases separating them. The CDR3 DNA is TGTGCCAGCAGCTCTACCAGGAGGCCTGGGGGATTAACCGGGGAGCTGTTTTTT. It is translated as CASSSTRRPGGLTGELFF.

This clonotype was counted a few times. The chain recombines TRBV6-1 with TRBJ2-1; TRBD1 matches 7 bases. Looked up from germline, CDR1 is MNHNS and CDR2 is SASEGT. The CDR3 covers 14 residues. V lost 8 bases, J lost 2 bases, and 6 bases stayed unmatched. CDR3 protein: CASLSGGPYNEQFF. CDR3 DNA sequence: TGTGCCAGCCTATCAGGGGGACCCTACAATGAGCAGTTCTTC.

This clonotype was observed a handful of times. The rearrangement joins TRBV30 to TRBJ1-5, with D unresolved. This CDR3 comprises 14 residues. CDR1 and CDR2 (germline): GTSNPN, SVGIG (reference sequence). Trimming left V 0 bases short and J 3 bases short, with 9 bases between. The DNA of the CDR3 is TGTGCCTGGAGTGTGGGGTACACCAATCAGCCCCAGCATTTT. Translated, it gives CAWSVGYTNQPQHF.

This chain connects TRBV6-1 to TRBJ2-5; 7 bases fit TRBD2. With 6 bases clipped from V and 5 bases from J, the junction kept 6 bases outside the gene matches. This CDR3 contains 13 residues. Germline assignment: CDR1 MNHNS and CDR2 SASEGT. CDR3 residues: CASRRDYWETQYF. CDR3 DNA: TGTGCCAGCAGAAGGGACTATTGGGAGACCCAGTACTTC.

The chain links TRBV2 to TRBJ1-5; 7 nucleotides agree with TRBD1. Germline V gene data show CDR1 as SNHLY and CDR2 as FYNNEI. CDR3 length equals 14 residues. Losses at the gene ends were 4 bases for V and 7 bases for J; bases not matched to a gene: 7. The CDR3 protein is CASSAPTGAQPQHF. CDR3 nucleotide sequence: TGTGCCAGCAGTGCCCCTACAGGGGCCCAGCCCCAGCATTTT.

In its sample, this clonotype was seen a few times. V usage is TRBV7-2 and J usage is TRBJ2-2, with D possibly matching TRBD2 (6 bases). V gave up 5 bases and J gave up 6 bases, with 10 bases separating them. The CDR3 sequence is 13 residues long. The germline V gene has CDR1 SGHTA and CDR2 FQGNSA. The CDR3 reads CASSRWEAGELFF. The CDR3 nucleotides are TGTGCCAGCAGCCGATGGGAGGCCGGGGAGCTGTTTTTT.

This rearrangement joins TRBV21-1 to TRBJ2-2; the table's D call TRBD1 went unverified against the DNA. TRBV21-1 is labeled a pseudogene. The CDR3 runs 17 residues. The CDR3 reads CASSKANCEQGPGELFF. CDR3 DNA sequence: TGTGCCAGCAGCAAAGCGAACTGCGAACAGGGGCCCGGGGAGCTGTTTTTT.

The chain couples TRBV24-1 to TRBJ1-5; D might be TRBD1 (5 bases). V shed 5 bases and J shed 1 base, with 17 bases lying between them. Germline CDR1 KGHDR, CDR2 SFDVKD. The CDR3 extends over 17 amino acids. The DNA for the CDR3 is TGTGCCACCAGTGGGGGTCGGAGACAGACGAGCAATCAGCCCCAGCATTTT. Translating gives CATSGGRRQTSNQPQHF.

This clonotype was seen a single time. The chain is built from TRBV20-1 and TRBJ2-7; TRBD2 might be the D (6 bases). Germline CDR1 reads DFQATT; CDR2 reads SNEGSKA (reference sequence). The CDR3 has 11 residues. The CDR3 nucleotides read TGCAGGGGACTCTCGGGGTACGAGCAGTACTTC. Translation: CRGLSGYEQYF.